The clone carrying this T cell receptor beta chain was detected only a few times. Its antigen is unidentified. Every TCR cDNA molecule bore its own unique molecular identifier. MiXCR, run by TCRdb on the 5' RACE reads, gives a single entry per CDR3 protein. The repertoire holds about 100,000 distinct CDR3 sequences, with approximately 4% as singletons. CDR1 SGHDT and CDR2 YYEEEE come from the germline V gene. This CDR3 spans 15 amino acids. V lost 4 bases and J lost 3, with 17 bases in between. The sample is drawn from a study of spatial heterogeneity in lung cancer. Findings and limits, study-wide: Mutation counts in tumors were tracked by counts of expanded intratumoral alpha and beta TCRs.

Time point meaning: sample taken at primary tumor resection. The donor group consisted of under 90 patients who had untreated, early-stage non-small cell lung cancer. The authors sequenced whole RNA from tumor, nontumor lung or frozen PBMC without sorting. The chain has TRBV5-6 and TRBJ2-7; TRBD1 or TRBD2 may be the D gene (5 bases each). The source is a male donor with early-stage non-small cell lung cancer. Specimen: lung tumor tissue, collected at surgery. Written as DNA, the CDR3 is TGTGCCAGCAGCCCTCGATCTAAGGGGAGCTACGAGCAGTACTTC. Encoded protein: CASSPRSKGSYEQYF.